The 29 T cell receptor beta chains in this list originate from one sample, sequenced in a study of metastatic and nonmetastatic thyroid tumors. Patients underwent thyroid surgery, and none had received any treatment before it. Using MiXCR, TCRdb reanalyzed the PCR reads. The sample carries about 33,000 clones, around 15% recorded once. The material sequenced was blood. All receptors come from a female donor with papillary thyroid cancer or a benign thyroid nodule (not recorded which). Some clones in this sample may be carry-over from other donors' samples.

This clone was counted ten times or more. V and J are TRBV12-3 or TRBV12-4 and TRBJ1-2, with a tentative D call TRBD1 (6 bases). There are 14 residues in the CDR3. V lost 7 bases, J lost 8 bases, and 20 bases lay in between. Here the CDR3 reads CASTDTGLRRGYTF. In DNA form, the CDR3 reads TGTGCCAGCACGGATACAGGGCTAAGACGCGGCTACACCTTC.

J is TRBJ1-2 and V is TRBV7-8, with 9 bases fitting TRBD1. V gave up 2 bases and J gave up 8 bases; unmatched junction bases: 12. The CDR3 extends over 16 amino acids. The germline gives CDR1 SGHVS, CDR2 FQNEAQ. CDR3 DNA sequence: TGTGCCAGCAGCTTAAGGGTACAGGGGGCAGTGGAGGGCTACACCTTC. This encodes CASSLRVQGAVEGYTF. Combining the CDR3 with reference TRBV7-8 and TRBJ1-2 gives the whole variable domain GAGVSQSPRYKVAKRGQDVALRCDPISGHVSLFWYQQALGQGPEFLTYFQNEAQLDKSGLPSDRFFAERPEGSVSTLKIQRTQQEDSAVYLCASSLRVQGAVEGYTFGSGTRLTVV.

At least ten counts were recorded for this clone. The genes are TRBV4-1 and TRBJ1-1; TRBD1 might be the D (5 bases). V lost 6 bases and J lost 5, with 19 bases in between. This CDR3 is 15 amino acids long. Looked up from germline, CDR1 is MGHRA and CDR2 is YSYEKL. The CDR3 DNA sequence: TGCGCCAGCAGGCTATTCCCGGGGGAGGGTACTGAAGCTTTCTTT. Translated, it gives CASRLFPGEGTEAFF.

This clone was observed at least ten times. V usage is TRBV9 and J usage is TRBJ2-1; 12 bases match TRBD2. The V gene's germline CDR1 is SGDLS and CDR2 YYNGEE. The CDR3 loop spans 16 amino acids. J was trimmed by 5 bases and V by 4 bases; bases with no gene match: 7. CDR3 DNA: TGTGCCAGCAGCTCTCGGACTAGCGGGGTCCACAATGAGCAGTTCTTC. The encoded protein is CASSSRTSGVHNEQFF.

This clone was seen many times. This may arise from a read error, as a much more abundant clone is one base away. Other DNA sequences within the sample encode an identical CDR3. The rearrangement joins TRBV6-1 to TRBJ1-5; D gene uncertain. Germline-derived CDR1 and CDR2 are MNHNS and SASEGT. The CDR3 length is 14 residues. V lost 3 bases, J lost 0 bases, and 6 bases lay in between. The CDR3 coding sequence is TGTGCCAGCAGTGAGGGGTATAGCAATCAGCCCCAGCATTTT. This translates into CASSEGYSNQPQHF.

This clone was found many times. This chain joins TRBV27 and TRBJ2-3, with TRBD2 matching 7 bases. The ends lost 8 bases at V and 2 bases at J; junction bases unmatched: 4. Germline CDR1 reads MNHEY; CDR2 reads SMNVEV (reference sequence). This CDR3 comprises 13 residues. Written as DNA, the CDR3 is TGTGCCAGCGGGCGGGGGAACACAGATACGCAGTATTTT. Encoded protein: CASGRGNTDTQYF.

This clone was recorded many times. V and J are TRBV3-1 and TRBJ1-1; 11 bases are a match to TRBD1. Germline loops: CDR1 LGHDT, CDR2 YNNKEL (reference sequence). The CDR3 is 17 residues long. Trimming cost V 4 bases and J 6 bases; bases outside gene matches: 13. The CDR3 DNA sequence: TGTGCCAGCAGCCGCCCGCGGACCGGACAGGGGGCTTCTGAAGCTTTCTTT. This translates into CASSRPRTGQGASEAFF.

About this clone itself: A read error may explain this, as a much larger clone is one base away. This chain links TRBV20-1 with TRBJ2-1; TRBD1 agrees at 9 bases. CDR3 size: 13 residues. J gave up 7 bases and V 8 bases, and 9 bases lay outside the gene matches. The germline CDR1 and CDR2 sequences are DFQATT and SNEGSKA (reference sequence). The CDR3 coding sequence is TGCAGTTCTCCCGGGACAGGGCTTAATGAGCAGTTCTTC. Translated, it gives CSSPGTGLNEQFF.

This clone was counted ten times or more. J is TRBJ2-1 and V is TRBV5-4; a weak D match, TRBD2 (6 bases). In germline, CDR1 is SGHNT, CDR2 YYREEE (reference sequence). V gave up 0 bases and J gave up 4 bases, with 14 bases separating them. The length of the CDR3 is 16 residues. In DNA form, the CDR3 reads TGTGCCAGCAGCTTGGAGGTGGGAGCGGGTTACAATGAGCAGTTCTTC. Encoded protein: CASSLEVGAGYNEQFF.

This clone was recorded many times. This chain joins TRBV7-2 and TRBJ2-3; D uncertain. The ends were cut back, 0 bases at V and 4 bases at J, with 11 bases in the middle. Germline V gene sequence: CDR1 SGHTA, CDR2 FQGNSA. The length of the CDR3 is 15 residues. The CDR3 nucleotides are TGTGCCAGCAGCTTAGCCTCTAGTTTTCCAGATACGCAGTATTTT. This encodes CASSLASSFPDTQYF.

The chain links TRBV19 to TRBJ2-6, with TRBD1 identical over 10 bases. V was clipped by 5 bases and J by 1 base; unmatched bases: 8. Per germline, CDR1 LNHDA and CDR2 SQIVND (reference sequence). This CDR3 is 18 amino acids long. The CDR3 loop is CASSPVTGGSSGANVLTF. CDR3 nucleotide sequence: TGTGCCAGTAGTCCAGTGACAGGGGGCTCATCTGGGGCCAACGTCCTGACTTTC.

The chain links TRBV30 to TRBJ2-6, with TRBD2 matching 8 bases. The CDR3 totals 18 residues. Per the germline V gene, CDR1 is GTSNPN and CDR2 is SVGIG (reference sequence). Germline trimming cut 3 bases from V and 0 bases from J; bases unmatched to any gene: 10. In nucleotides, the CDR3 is TGTGCCTGGAGCTTAGGGGCTAGCGGGTACTCTGGGGCCAACGTCCTGACTTTC. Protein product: CAWSLGASGYSGANVLTF.

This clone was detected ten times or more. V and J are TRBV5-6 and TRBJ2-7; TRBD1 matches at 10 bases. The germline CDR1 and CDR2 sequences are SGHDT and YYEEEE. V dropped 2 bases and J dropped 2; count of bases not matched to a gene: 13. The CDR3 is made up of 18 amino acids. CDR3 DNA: TGTGCCAGCAGCTTTGAAATTCGGCCGGGACAGGGGCCCTACGAGCAGTACTTC. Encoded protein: CASSFEIRPGQGPYEQYF.

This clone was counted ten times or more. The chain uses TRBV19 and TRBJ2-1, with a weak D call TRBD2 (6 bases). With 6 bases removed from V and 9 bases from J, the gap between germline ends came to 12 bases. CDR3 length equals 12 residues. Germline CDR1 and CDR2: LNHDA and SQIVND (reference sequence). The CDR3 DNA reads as TGTGCCAGTAGCCGGAGGGTAAGTGAGCAGTTCTTC. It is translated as CASSRRVSEQFF. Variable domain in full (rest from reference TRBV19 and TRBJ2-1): DGGITQSPKYLFRKEGQNVTLSCEQNLNHDAMYWYRQDPGQGLRLIYYSQIVNDFQKGDIAEGYSVSREKKESFPLTVTSAQKNPTAFYLCASSRRVSEQFFGPGTRLTVL.

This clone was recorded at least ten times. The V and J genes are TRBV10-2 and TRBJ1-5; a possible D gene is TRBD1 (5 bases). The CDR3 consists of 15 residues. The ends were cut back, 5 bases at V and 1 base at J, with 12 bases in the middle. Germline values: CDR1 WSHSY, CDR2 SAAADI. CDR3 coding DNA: TGCGCCAGCAGTAAAGGGGTTTTCAGCAATCAGCCCCAGCATTTT. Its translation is CASSKGVFSNQPQHF.

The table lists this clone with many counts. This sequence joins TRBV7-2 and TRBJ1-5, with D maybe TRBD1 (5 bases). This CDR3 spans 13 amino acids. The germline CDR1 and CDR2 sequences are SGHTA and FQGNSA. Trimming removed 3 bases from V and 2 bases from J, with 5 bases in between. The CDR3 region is CASSLGRNQPQHF. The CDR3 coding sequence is TGTGCCAGCAGCTTGGGGCGCAATCAGCCCCAGCATTTT.

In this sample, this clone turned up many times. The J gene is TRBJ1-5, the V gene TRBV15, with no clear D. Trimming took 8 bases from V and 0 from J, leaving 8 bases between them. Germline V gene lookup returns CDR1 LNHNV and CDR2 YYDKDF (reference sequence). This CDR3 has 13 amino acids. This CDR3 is CATDPNSNQPQHF. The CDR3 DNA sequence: TGTGCCACCGACCCTAATAGCAATCAGCCCCAGCATTTT.

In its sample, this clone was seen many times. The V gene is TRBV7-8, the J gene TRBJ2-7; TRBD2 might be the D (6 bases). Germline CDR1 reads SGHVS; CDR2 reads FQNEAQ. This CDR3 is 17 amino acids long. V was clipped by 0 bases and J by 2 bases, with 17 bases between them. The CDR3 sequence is CASSLARARGGPYEQYF. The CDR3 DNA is TGTGCCAGCAGCTTAGCGAGGGCAAGGGGAGGTCCCTACGAGCAGTACTTC.

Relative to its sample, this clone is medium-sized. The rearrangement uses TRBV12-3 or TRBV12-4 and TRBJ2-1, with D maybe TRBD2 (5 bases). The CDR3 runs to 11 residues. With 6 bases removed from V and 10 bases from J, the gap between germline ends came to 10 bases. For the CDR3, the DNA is TGTGCCAGCAGGTTCACGGGGGAGCAGTTCTTC. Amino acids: CASRFTGEQFF.

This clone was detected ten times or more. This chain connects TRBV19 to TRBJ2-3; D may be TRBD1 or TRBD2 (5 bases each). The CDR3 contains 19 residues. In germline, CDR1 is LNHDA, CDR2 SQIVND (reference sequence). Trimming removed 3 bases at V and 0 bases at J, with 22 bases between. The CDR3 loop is CASSIWGRASSSSTDTQYF. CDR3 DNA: TGTGCCAGTAGTATTTGGGGACGAGCTAGCAGCTCTAGCACAGATACGCAGTATTTT.

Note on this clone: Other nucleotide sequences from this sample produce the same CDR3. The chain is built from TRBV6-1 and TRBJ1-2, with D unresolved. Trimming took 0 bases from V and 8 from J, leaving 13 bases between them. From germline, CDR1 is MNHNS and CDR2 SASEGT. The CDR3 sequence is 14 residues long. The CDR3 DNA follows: TGTGCCAGCAGTGAAGCCCTTTCCTCATACGGCTACACCTTC. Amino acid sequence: CASSEALSSYGYTF.

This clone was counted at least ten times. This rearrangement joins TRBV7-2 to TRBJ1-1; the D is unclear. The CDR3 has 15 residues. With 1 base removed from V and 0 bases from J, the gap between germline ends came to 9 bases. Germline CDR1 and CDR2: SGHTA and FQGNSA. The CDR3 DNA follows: TGTGCCAGCAGCTTAGTAATAGGGATGAACACTGAAGCTTTCTTT. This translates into CASSLVIGMNTEAFF.

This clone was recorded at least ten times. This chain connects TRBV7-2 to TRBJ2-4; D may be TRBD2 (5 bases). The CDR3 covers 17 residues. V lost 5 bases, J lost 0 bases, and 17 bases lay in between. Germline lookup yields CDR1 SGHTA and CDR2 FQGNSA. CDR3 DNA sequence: TGTGCCAGCAGCGCCCGACTGAGCGGACTAGCCAAAAACATTCAGTACTTC. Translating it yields CASSARLSGLAKNIQYF.

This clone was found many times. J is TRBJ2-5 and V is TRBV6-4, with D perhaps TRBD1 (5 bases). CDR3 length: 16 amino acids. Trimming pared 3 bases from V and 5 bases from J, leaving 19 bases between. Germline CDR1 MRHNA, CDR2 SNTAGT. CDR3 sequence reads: CASSEGQGDGLETQYF. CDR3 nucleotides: TGTGCCAGCAGTGAAGGGCAGGGCGACGGGTTGGAGACCCAGTACTTC.

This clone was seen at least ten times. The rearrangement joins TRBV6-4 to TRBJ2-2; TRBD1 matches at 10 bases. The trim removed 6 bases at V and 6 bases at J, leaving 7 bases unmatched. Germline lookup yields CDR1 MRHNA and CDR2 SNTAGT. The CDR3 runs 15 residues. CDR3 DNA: TGTGCCAGCAGACCCGGACAGGGGGGGTCCGGGGAGCTGTTTTTT. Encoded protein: CASRPGQGGSGELFF.

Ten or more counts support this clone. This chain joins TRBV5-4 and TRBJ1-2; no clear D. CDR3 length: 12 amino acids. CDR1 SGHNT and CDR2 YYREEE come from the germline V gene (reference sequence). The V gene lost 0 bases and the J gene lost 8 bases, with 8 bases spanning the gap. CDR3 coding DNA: TGTGCCAGCAGCTTGGGTAGGGCGGGCTACACCTTC. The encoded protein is CASSLGRAGYTF.

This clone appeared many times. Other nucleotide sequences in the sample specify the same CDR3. The CDR3 here is CASSITQSSYNSPLHF. The CDR3 DNA is TGTGCCAGTAGTATCACACAGAGCTCCTATAATTCACCCCTCCACTTT. The V and J genes are TRBV19 and TRBJ1-6; D is undetermined. Germline-derived CDR1 and CDR2 are LNHDA and SQIVND (reference sequence). Trimming left V 3 bases short and J 0 bases short, with 9 bases between. The CDR3 runs to 16 residues.

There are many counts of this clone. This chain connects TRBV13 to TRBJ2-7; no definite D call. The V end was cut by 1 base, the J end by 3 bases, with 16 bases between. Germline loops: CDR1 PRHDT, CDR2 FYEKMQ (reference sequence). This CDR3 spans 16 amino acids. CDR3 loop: CASSLVKGPSYYEQYF. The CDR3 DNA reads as TGTGCCAGCAGCTTAGTAAAGGGTCCCAGTTACTACGAGCAGTACTTC. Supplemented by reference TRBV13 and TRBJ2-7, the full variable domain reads AAGVIQSPRHLIKEKRETATLKCYPIPRHDTVYWYQQGPGQDPQFLISFYEKMQSDKGSIPDRFSAQQFSDYHSELNMSSLELGDSALYFCASSLVKGPSYYEQYFGPGTRLTVT.

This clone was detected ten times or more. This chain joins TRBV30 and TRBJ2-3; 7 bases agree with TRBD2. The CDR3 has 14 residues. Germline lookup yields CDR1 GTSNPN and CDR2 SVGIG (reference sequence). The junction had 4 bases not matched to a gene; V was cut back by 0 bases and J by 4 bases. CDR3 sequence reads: CAWSVGLGSDTQYF. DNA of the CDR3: TGTGCCTGGAGTGTAGGACTAGGCTCAGATACGCAGTATTTT.